This T cell receptor (beta chain) was recovered during a study of Ad26.COV2.S vaccination and SARS-CoV-2 variants. Regarding the study as a whole: Post-vaccination spike-specific CD8+ and CD4+ T cell responses reportedly had substantial breadth.

CDR1 is SGHRS, CDR2 YFSETQ, per germline. This CDR3 region has 15 residues. With 0 bases clipped from V and 4 bases from J, the junction kept 4 bases outside the gene matches. Generated by immunoSEQ multiplex PCR, the TCRdb table keeps only in-frame clones and is missing some. The table records about 440,000 clones, around 90% of them present only once. Treatment denoted: some 19 received Ad26.COV2.S at low or high dose, single or two shots; about 5 received placebo; per-sample allocation not given. After the first vaccine or placebo injection, samples were drawn on day 63. This vaccine is an Ad26 vector that expresses the Wuhan-strain SARS-CoV-2 spike. With respect to this clone: What it binds is not known. Other DNA sequences of this sample code for an identical CDR3.

The source of this sequence is a person aged 18-60 years who received the Ad26.COV2.S COVID-19 vaccine or a placebo. This chain joins TRBV5-1 and TRBJ2-7, with TRBD2 identical over 10 bases. Sequenced material: peripheral blood, taken in a trial of Ad26.COV2.S vaccine versus placebo. The CDR3 is CASSLGLAGVYEQYF. CDR3 bases: TGCGCCAGCAGCTTGGGCCTAGCGGGGGTATACGAGCAGTACTTC.